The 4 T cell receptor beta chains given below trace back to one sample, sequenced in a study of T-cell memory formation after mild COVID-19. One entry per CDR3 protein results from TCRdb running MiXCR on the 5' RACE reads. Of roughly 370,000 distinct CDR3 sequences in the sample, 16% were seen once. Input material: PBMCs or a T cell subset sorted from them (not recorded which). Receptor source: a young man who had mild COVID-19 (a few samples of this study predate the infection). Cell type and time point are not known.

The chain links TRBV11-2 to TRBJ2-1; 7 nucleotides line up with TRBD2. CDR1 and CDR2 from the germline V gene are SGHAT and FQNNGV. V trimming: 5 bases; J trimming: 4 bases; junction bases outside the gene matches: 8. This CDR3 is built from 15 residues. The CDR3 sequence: CASSVGTTYYNEQFF. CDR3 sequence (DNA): TGTGCCAGCAGCGTCGGGACTACCTATTACAATGAGCAGTTCTTC.

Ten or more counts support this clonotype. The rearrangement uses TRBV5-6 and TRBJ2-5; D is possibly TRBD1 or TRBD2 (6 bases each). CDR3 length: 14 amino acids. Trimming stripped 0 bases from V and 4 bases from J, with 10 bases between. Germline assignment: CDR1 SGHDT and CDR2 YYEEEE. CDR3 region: CASSLVGGRETQYF. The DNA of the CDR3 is TGTGCCAGCAGCTTGGTGGGGGGCAGAGAGACCCAGTACTTC.

This CDR3 reads CASSRRGQGPDTQYF. The CDR3 region has the DNA TGCGCCAGCAGCCGTCGGGGACAGGGTCCAGATACGCAGTATTTT. The V call is TRBV5-1, the J call TRBJ2-3, with TRBD1 identical over 9 bases. This CDR3 spans 15 amino acids. With 4 bases clipped from V and 4 bases from J, the junction kept 7 bases outside the gene matches. The germline V gene encodes CDR1 SGHRS and CDR2 YFSETQ.

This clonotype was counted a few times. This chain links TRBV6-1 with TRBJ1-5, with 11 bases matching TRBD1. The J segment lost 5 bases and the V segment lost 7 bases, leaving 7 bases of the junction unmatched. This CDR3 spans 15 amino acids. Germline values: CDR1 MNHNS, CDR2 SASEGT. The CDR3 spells CASTSDRGRHQPQHF. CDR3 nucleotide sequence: TGTGCCAGCACCTCGGACAGGGGGCGACATCAGCCCCAGCATTTT.